The T cell receptor (beta chain) under discussion was sequenced for a study of cytomegalovirus exposure and HLA in healthy donors. The primer mix had 60 Vbeta and 13 Jbeta primers. The assay was immunoSEQ multiplex PCR, and TCRdb's table has in-frame clones only and misses some. The sample holds 150,000 or so clones, about 75% seen once. Study-wide results and limits: Donors belonging to an Asian-associated ancestry cluster reportedly showed fewer N-insertions in productive TCRs than the roughly 670-donor mean, according to what a later analysis found.

On this clone itself: Its antigen is undetermined.

Germline-derived CDR1 and CDR2 are SGHRS and YFSETQ. The CDR3 extends over 15 amino acids. Unmatched junction bases numbered 2, after V lost 2 bases and J lost 1 base. What was sequenced was PBMCs. The source of this sequence is a man aged 50 to 59 in good health and CMV-seropositive. J is TRBJ1-1 and V is TRBV5-1; 10 bases align to TRBD1. CDR3 in DNA: TGCGCCAGCAGCTTCCGGGACAGGGGGAACACTGAAGCTTTCTTT. This codes for CASSFRDRGNTEAFF.